A selection of T cell receptor beta chains follows, all from one sample in a study of T cell responses to AZD1222 COVID-19 vaccine. Profiled with immunoSEQ multiplex PCR; TCRdb holds only in-frame clones, not every one. The table has over 70,000 clones, 60% to 85% seen once. The source material was peripheral blood, sampled 28 days after the second dose of the MenACWY control vaccine. The origin of the receptors is an adult who received the MenACWY meningococcal vaccine as a control. CDR3s include the opening cysteine and the closing phenylalanine or tryptophan. The order of the fields is CDR3 protein, CDR3 DNA, V gene, clone size, D gene, J gene. D genes are given only for firm matches. The size entry is marked missing in some rows and otherwise reads once, few, many or a size class.

CASSPPGRTQETQYF | TGTGCCAGCTCACCTCCGGGCCGCACACAAGAGACCCAGTACTTC | TRBV18 | . | . | TRBJ2-5
CASSRTEDSYYGYTF | TGTGCCAGCTCACGCACCGAAGACAGCTACTATGGCTACACCTTC | TRBV18 | once | . | TRBJ1-2
CASSLRGGELFF | TGTGCCAGCAGTTTGAGGGGCGGGGAGCTGTTTTTT | TRBV27 | once | . | TRBJ2-2
CASSVTTSMSYGYTF | TGTGCCAGCAGCGTAACCACTTCCATGTCCTATGGCTACACCTTC | TRBV9 | . | . | TRBJ1-2
CASSPRAAGEKLFF | TGTGCCAGCTCGCCAAGGGCCGCCGGCGAAAAACTGTTTTTT | TRBV18 | . | . | TRBJ1-4
CASSSGNTEAFF | TGTGCCAGCAGTTCCGGGAACACTGAAGCTTTCTTT | TRBV27 | . | . | TRBJ1-1
CASSVGQPSTDTQYF | TGTGCCAGCAGCGTAGGACAGCCTAGCACAGATACGCAGTATTTT | TRBV9 | . | . | TRBJ2-3
CASSHRRGRTGELFF | TGTGCCAGCAGCCATCGGAGGGGGCGGACCGGGGAGCTGTTTTTT | TRBV6-2/TRBV6-3 | . | . | TRBJ2-2
CASSLRASGSSEETQYF | TGCGCCAGCAGCTTGAGGGCTAGCGGGAGCAGTGAGGAGACCCAGTACTTC | TRBV5-1 | . | TRBD2 | TRBJ2-5
CASSGGAIVADTQYF | TGTGCCAGCAGTGGAGGGGCCATCGTCGCAGATACGCAGTATTTT | TRBV6-6 | . | . | TRBJ2-3
CASSVQGRAYNSPLHF | TGTGCCAGCAGTGTCCAGGGGAGGGCCTATAATTCACCCCTCCACTTT | TRBV2 | . | . | TRBJ1-6
CASSDGQEMNTEAFF | TGTGCCAGCAGTGACGGACAGGAGATGAACACTGAAGCTTTCTTT | TRBV6-1 | . | TRBD1 | TRBJ1-1
CASSYTGGTEAFF | TGTGCCAGCTCATACACAGGCGGCACTGAAGCTTTCTTT | TRBV18 | once | . | TRBJ1-1
CASSLGGMGTDTQYF | TGTGCCAGCAGCTTAGGAGGGATGGGCACAGATACGCAGTATTTT | TRBV11-1 | few | . | TRBJ2-3
CASSLEQGNTEAFF | TGTGCCAGCAGCCTTGAACAGGGGAACACTGAAGCTTTCTTT | TRBV6-5 | . | . | TRBJ1-1
CASSLDTGEKTQYF | TGTGCCAGCAGCTTAGACACGGGGGAAAAGACCCAGTACTTC | TRBV7-8 | . | . | TRBJ2-5
CASSLTGGSDTQYF | TGTGCCAGCAGCTTGACAGGGGGCTCAGATACGCAGTATTTT | TRBV5-6 | . | TRBD1 | TRBJ2-3
CASSSGLKGQPQHF | TGTGCCAGTAGTTCAGGGTTAAAGGGTCAGCCCCAGCATTTT | TRBV19 | . | . | TRBJ1-5
CASSQVVGGSGTNEKLFF | TGCGCCAGCAGCCAAGTCGTGGGGGGAAGTGGAACTAATGAAAAACTGTTTTTT | TRBV4-3 | once | . | TRBJ1-4
CASSPNPQNEQYF | TGTGCCAGCTCACCGAACCCTCAGAACGAGCAGTACTTC | TRBV18 | . | . | TRBJ2-7
CASSANSRAGGQETQYF | TGCGCCAGCAGCGCGAATTCGCGAGCGGGAGGGCAAGAGACCCAGTACTTC | TRBV5-1 | . | TRBD2 | TRBJ2-5
CASSRDPSTDTQYF | TGTGCCAGCAGCCGCGACCCATCCACAGATACGCAGTATTTT | TRBV16 | . | . | TRBJ2-3